Described below is a single T cell receptor beta chain sequence and its context. As yet, its antigen is unknown. This sample stems from a study of cytomegalovirus exposure and HLA in healthy donors. Study conclusions and caveats: Association with HLA alleles at 0.05 false discovery rate was found for 16,951 TCR beta sequences in a later analysis. In a later analysis, several top co-occurrence clusters appeared linked to parvovirus B19, influenza, CMV and Epstein-Barr virus. Exclusion applied to some V segments, including TRBV6-2 and TRBV6-3, as they were indistinguishable.

It was with 60 Vbeta and 13 Jbeta primers that the PCR ran. Profiling relied on immunoSEQ multiplex PCR, and the TCRdb table lists in-frame clones only, not all of them. This sample yields approximately 100,000 clones, of which 9.5% to 13% are seen a single time; 5.8% belongs to the top ten. Trimming took off 4 bases at V and 0 bases at J, with 10 bases between the two ends. From germline, CDR1 is MGHRA and CDR2 YSYEKL. There are 15 residues in the CDR3. This clonotype originated in a man aged 35 to 55 in good health and CMV-seropositive. The sample was PBMCs. The gene calls are TRBV4-1 and TRBJ1-5, with D possibly being TRBD1 (5 bases). The DNA of the CDR3 is TGCGCCAGCAGCCCCGACAGTTATAGCAATCAGCCCCAGCATTTT. Protein product: CASSPDSYSNQPQHF.